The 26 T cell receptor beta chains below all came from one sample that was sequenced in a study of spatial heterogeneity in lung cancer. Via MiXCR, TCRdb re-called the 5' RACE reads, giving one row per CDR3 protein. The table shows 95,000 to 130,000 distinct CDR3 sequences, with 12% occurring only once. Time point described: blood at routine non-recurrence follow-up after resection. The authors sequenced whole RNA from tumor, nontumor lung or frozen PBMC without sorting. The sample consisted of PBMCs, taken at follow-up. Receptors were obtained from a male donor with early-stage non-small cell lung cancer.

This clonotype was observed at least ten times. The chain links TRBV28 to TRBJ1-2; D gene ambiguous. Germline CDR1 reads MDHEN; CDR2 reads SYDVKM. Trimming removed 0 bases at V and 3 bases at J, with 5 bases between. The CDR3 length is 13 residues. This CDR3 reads CASSLWTDYGYTF. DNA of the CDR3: TGTGCCAGCAGTTTATGGACCGACTATGGCTACACCTTC.

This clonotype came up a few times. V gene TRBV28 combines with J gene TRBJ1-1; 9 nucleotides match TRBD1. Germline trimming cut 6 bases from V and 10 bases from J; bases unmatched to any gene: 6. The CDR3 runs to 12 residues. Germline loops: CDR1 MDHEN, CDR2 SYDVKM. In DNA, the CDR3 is TGTGCCAGCAGGGGGACAGGGTTTTCAGCTTTCTTT. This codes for CASRGTGFSAFF.

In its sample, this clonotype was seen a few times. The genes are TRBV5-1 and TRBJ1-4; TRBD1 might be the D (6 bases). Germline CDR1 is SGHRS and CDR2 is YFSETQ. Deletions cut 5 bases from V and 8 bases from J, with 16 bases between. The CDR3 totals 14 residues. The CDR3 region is CASSVGGQWEKLFF. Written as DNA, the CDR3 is TGCGCCAGCAGTGTCGGGGGGCAATGGGAAAAACTGTTTTTT.

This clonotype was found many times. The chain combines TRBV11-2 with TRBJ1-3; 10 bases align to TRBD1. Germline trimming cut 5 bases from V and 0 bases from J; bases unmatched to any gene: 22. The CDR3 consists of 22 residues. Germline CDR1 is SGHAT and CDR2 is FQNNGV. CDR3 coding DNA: TGTGCCAGCAGCCAACCACGGGACAGGGGATTATGGGCCCGTTACTCTGGAAACACCATATATTTT. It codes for CASSQPRDRGLWARYSGNTIYF.

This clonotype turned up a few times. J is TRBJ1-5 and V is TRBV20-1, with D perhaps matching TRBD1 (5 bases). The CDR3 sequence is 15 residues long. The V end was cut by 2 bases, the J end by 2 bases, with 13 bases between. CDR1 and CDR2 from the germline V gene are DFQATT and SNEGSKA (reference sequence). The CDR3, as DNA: TGCAGTGCTAGAACTTCAGGGATACGCAATCAGCCCCAGCATTTT. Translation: CSARTSGIRNQPQHF.

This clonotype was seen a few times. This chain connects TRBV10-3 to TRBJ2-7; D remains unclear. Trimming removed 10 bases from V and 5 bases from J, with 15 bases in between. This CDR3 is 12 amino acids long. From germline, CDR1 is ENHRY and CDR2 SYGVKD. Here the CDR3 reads CATNNMVDEQYF. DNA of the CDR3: TGTGCCACAAACAATATGGTCGACGAGCAGTACTTC.

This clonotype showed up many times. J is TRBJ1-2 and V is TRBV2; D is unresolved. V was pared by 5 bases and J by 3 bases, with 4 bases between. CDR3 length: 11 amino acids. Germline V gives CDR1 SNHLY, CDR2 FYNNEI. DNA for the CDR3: TGTGCCAGCAGTCCAGACTATGGCTACACCTTC. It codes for CASSPDYGYTF. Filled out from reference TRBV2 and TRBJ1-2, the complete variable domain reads EPEVTQTPSHQVTQMGQEVILRCVPISNHLYFYWYRQILGQKVEFLVSFYNNEISEKSEIFDDQFSVERPDGSNFTLKIRSTKLEDSAMYFCASSPDYGYTFGSGTRLTVV.

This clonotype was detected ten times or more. CDR3 in amino acids: CASLRTGEAFF. For the CDR3, the DNA is TGCGCCAGCCTACGTACGGGGGAAGCTTTCTTT. The chain links TRBV10-2 to TRBJ1-1; D gene unclear. The CDR3 is 11 residues long. Germline V CDR1 and CDR2: WSHSY, SAAADI. The V end lost 8 bases, the J end lost 8 bases, and 12 bases lay between the germline ends.

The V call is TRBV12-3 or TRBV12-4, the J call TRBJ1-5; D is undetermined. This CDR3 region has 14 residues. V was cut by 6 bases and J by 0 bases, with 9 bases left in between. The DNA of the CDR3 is TGTGCCAGCAGGATTCAGGCTAGCAATCAGCCCCAGCATTTT. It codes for CASRIQASNQPQHF.

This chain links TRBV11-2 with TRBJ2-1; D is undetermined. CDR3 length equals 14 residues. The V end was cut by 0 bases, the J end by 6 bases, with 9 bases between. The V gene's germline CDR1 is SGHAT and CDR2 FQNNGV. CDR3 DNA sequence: TGTGCCAGCAGCTTAGAAAGGTCTAGCAATGAGCAGTTCTTC. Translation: CASSLERSSNEQFF. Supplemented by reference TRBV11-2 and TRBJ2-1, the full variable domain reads EAGVAQSPRYKIIEKRQSVAFWCNPISGHATLYWYQQILGQGPKLLIQFQNNGVVDDSQLPKDRFSAERLKGVDSTLKIQPAKLEDSAVYLCASSLERSSNEQFFGPGTRLTVL.

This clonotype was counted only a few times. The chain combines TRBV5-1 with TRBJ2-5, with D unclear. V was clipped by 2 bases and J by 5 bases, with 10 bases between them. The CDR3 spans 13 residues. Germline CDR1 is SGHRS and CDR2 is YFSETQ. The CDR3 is CASSLLGEETQYF. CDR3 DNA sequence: TGCGCCAGCAGCTTATTAGGCGAGGAGACCCAGTACTTC.

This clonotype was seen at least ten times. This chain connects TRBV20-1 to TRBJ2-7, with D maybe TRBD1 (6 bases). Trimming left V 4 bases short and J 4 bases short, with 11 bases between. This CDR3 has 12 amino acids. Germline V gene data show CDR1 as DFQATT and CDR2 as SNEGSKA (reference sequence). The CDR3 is CSATDRVYEQYF. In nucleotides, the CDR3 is TGCAGTGCTACGGACAGAGTGTACGAGCAGTACTTC.

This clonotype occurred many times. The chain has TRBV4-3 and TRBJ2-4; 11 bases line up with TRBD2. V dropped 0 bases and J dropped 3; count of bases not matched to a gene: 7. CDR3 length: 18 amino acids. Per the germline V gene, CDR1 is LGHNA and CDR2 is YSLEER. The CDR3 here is CASSQEDSGGAGKNIQYF. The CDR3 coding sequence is TGCGCCAGCAGCCAAGAGGATAGCGGGGGGGCTGGCAAAAACATTCAGTACTTC.

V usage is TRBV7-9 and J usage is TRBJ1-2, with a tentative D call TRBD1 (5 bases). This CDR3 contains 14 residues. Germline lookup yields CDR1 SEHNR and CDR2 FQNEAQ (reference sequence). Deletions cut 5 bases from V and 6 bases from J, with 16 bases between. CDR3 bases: TGTGCCAGCAGCCCCACCCCCCGGGGCAATGGCTACACCTTC. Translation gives CASSPTPRGNGYTF.

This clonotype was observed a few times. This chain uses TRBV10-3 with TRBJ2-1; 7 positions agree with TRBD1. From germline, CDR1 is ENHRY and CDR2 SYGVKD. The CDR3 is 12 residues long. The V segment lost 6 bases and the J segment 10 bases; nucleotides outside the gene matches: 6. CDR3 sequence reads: CAISMTGNEQFF. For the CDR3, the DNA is TGTGCCATCAGCATGACAGGGAACGAGCAGTTCTTC.

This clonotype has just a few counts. This CDR3 reads CSALFTENYGYTF. Written as DNA, the CDR3 is TGCAGTGCCCTCTTCACAGAGAACTATGGCTACACCTTC. The chain recombines TRBV20-1 with TRBJ1-2; no firm D call. Germline lookup yields CDR1 DFQATT and CDR2 SNEGSKA (reference sequence). The CDR3 is made up of 13 amino acids. Trimming cost V 6 bases and J 2 bases, with 13 bases left between them.

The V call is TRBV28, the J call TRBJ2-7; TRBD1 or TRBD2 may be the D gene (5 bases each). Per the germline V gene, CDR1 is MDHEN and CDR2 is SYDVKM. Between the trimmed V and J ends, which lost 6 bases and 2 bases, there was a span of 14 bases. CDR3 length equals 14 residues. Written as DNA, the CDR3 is TGTGCCAGCAGGCTAGGGACCGGTCCCTACGAGCAGTACTTC. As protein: CASRLGTGPYEQYF.

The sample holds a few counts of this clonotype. CDR3 in amino acids: CASSYSIETSGMSSTDTQYF. As DNA, the CDR3 is TGTGCCAGCAGTTACTCGATCGAAACTAGCGGGATGTCTAGCACAGATACGCAGTATTTT. V is TRBV6-2 or TRBV6-3 and J is TRBJ2-3; 10 bases line up with TRBD2. This CDR3 has 20 residues. Germline CDR1 reads MNHEY; CDR2 reads SVGEGT. Trimming removed 0 bases from V and 0 bases from J; junction bases left unmatched: 12.

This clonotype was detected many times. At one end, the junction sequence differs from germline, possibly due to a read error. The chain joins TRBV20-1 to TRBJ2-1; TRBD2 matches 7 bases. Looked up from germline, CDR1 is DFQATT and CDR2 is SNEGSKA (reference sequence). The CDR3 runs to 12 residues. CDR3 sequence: CSARESGVRKVF. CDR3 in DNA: TGCAGTGCTAGAGAGAGCGGGGTCCGTAAGGTCTTC.

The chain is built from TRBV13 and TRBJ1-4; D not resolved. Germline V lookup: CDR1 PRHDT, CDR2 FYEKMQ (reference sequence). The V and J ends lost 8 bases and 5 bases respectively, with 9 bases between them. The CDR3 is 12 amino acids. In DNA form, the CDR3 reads TGTGCCAGCCGCGGCCCCAATGAAAAACTGTTTTTT. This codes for CASRGPNEKLFF.

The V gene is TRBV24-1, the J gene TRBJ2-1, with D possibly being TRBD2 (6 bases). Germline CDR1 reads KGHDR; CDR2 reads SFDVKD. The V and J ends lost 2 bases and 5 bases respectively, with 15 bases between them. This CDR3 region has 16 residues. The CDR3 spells CATSDSRDWPNNEQFF. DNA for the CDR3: TGTGCCACCAGTGATTCCCGGGACTGGCCCAACAATGAGCAGTTCTTC.

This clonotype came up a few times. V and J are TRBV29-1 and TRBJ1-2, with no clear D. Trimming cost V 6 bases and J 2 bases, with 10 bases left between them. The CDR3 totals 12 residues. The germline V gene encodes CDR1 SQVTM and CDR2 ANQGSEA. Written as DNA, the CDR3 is TGCAGCGTCGGAGCCAAGAACTATGGCTACACCTTC. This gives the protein CSVGAKNYGYTF.

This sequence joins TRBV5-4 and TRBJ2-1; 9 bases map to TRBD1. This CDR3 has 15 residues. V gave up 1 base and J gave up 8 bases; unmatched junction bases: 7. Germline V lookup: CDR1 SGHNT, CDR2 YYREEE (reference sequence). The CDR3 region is CASSLPGQGPYEQFF. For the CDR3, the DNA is TGTGCCAGCAGCTTGCCGGGACAGGGTCCTTATGAGCAGTTCTTC.

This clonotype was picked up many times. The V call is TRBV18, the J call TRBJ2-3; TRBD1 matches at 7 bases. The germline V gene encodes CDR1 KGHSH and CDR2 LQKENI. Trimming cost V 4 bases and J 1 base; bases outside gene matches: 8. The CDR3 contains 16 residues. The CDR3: CASSRLGQTGTDTQYF. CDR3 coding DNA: TGTGCCAGCTCACGACTGGGACAGACGGGCACAGATACGCAGTATTTT.

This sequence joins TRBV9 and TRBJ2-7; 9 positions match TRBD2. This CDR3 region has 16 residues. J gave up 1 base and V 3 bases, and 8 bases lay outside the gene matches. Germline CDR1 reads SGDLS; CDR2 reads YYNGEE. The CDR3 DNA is TGTGCCAGCAGCGAAAGGGATCTAGCGGGGTCCTACGAGCAGTACTTC. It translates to CASSERDLAGSYEQYF.

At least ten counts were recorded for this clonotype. CDR3 sequence: CASSLEASGAYEQYF. The CDR3 nucleotides are TGTGCCAGCAGCTTAGAAGCTAGCGGGGCCTACGAGCAGTACTTC. The gene calls are TRBV7-6 and TRBJ2-7, with TRBD2 identical over 9 bases. The V and J ends lost 1 base and 2 bases, in that order; junction bases with no gene match: 3. Germline values: CDR1 SGHVS, CDR2 FNYEAQ. This CDR3 comprises 15 residues. Full variable domain (missing parts from reference TRBV7-6 and TRBJ2-7): GAGVSQSPRYKVTKRGQDVALRCDPISGHVSLYWYRQALGQGPEFLTYFNYEAQQDKSGLPNDRFSAERPEGSISTLTIQRTEQRDSAMYRCASSLEASGAYEQYFGPGTRLTVT.